What follows is one TCR beta chain and its context. This CDR3 spans 14 amino acids. The germline CDR1 and CDR2 sequences are SGHTA and FQGNSA. V lost 1 base and J 8 bases, leaving 14 bases between the germline ends. The sample is drawn from a study of technical replicates of blood from several donors. TCRdb keeps only in-frame clones here, not all; method: immunoSEQ multiplex PCR. The table lists 60,000 to 80,000 clones, just under 90% of them singletons. Material: PBMCs. The source of this sequence is a human donor in good health. Some clones in this sample may be carry-over from other donors' samples. The J gene is TRBJ1-2, the V gene TRBV7-2; no firm D call. CDR3 region: CASSLGVTFLGYTF. CDR3 bases: TGTGCCAGCAGCTTAGGAGTCACTTTTCTAGGCTACACCTTC.